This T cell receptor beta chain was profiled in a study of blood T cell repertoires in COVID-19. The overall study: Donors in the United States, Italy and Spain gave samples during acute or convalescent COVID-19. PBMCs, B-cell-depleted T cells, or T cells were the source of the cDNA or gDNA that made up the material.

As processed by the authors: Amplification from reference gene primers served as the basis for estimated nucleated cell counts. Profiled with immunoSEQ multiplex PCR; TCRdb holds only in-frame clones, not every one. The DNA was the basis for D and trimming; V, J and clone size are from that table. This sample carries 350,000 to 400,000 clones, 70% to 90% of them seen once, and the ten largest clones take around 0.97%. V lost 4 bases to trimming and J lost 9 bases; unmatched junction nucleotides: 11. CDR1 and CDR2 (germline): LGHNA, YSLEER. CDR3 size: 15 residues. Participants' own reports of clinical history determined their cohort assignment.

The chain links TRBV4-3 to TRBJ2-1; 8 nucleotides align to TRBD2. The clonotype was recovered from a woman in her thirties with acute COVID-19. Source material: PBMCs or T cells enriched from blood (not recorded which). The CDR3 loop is CASSRALAEPGEQFF. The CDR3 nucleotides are TGCGCCAGCAGCCGGGCACTAGCGGAGCCGGGTGAGCAGTTCTTC.